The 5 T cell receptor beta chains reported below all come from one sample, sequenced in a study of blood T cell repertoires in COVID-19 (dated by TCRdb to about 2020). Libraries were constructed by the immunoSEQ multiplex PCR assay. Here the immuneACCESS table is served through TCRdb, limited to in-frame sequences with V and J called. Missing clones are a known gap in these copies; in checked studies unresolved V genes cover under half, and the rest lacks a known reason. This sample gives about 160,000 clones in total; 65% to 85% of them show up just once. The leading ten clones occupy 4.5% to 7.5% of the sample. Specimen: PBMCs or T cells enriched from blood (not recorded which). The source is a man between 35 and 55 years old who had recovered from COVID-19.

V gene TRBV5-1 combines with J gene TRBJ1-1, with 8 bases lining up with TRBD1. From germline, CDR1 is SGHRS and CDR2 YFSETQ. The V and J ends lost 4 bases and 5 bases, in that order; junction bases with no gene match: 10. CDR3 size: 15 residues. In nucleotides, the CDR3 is TGCGCCAGCAGCGCCTCGACAGGGGATGGAACTGAAGCTTTCTTT. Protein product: CASSASTGDGTEAFF.

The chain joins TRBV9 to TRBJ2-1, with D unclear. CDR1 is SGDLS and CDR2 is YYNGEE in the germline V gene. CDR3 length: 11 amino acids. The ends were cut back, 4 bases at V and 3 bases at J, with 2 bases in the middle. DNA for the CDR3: TGTGCCAGCAGCCACTACAATGAGCAGTTCTTC. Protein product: CASSHYNEQFF.

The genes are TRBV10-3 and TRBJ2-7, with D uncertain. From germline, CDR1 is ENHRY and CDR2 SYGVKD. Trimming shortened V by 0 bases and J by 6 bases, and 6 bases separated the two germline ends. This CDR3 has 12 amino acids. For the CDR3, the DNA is TGTGCCATCAGTGAGTCAGCGCGCGAGCAGTACGTC. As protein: CAISESAREQYV.

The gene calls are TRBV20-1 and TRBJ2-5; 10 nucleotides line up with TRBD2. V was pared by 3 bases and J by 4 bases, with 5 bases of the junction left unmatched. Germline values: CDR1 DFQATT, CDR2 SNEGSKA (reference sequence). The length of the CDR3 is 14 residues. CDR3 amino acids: CSASKRGGTETQYF. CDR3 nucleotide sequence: TGCAGTGCTAGTAAGCGGGGGGGCACAGAGACCCAGTACTTC.

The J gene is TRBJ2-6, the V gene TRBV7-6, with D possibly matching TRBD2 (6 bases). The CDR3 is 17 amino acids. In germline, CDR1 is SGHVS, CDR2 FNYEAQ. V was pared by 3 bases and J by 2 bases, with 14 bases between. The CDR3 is CASSLRQAGTGANVLTF. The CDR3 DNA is TGTGCCAGCAGCTTGAGGCAGGCGGGGACTGGGGCCAACGTCCTGACTTTC.